The 24 T cell receptor beta chains reported below all come from one sample, sequenced in a study of early T cells in non-severe SARS-CoV-2 infection. TCRdb ran MiXCR on the 5' RACE reads and lists one entry per CDR3 protein. The sample lists 20,000 to 25,000 distinct CDR3 sequences, approximately 4.3% seen once, with roughly 5% in the top ten. The sequencing input was whole blood. These receptors came from an adult who was a healthcare worker with PCR-confirmed SARS-CoV-2 infection or an uninfected control (not recorded which).

This clonotype has at least ten counts. The chain combines TRBV20-1 with TRBJ2-2, with a weak D call TRBD2 (6 bases). This CDR3 is built from 13 residues. V was shortened by 3 bases and J by 4 bases, with 9 bases between the two germline ends. Germline V gives CDR1 DFQATT, CDR2 SNEGSKA (reference sequence). Here the CDR3 reads CSAREGLTGELFF. CDR3 DNA: TGCAGTGCTAGGGAGGGTCTCACCGGGGAGCTGTTTTTT.

The chain is built from TRBV6-4 and TRBJ2-2, with 8 positions matching TRBD1. The CDR3 has 13 residues. The germline gives CDR1 MRHNA, CDR2 SNTAGT. V trimming: 8 bases; J trimming: 5 bases; junction bases outside the gene matches: 4. The CDR3 is CASATGDTGELFF. In DNA, the CDR3 is TGTGCCAGCGCGACAGGGGATACCGGGGAGCTGTTTTTT.

This clonotype is judged medium-sized. The chain combines TRBV20-1 with TRBJ2-7; 14 bases agree with TRBD2. Per germline, CDR1 DFQATT and CDR2 SNEGSKA (reference sequence). The CDR3 has 15 residues. V was pared by 6 bases and J by 2 bases, with 6 bases of the junction left unmatched. CDR3 loop: CSATGTSGRAYEQYF. CDR3 coding DNA: TGCAGTGCAACCGGGACTAGCGGGAGAGCCTACGAGCAGTACTTC.

Relative to its sample, this clonotype is medium-sized. The genes are TRBV12-3 or TRBV12-4 and TRBJ2-7; 9 positions agree with TRBD2. This CDR3 has 17 amino acids. J lost 7 bases, V lost 5 bases, and 18 bases had no gene match. CDR3 sequence reads: CASSPHRTSGYEGEQYF. The CDR3 DNA sequence: TGTGCCAGCAGTCCCCATCGTACTAGCGGGTACGAAGGGGAGCAGTACTTC.

The genes are TRBV7-8 and TRBJ1-2; D is unclear. Trimming stripped 6 bases from V and 5 bases from J, with 13 bases between. CDR1 is SGHVS and CDR2 is FQNEAQ in the germline V gene. The CDR3 contains 13 residues. The CDR3 reads CASRPWREYGYTF. DNA for the CDR3: TGTGCCAGCAGGCCGTGGAGGGAGTATGGCTACACCTTC.

This clonotype was recorded many times. The chain combines TRBV12-3 or TRBV12-4 with TRBJ2-1, with D unclear. The CDR3 spans 15 residues. Trimming pared 1 base from V and 4 bases from J, leaving 11 bases between. The CDR3 DNA reads TGTGCCAGCAGTTTAGGGCACCGGGCTTACAATGAGCAGTTCTTC. Amino acid sequence: CASSLGHRAYNEQFF.

This clonotype is classed as medium-sized. V and J are TRBV20-1 and TRBJ1-2; perhaps TRBD1 as D (6 bases). CDR1 is DFQATT and CDR2 is SNEGSKA in the germline V gene (reference sequence). The CDR3 contains 13 residues. With 5 bases removed from V and 8 bases from J, the gap between germline ends came to 18 bases. DNA of the CDR3: TGCAGTGCTGGGACGGACAGCTCCCTCGGCTACACCTTC. The encoded protein is CSAGTDSSLGYTF.

The sample holds many counts of this clonotype. The chain has TRBV25-1 and TRBJ2-4, with D possibly matching TRBD2 (6 bases). The germline gives CDR1 MGHDK, CDR2 SYGVNS. With 4 bases removed from V and 6 bases from J, the gap between germline ends came to 13 bases. CDR3 length: 14 amino acids. CDR3 bases: TGTGCCAGCAGTGTTGGAGGGGCTAGAAACATTCAGTACTTC. Translation: CASSVGGARNIQYF.

This chain connects TRBV14 to TRBJ2-3, with 8 nucleotides matching TRBD2. The CDR3 has 14 amino acids. V gave up 1 base and J gave up 3 bases; unmatched junction bases: 0. Germline CDR1 is SGHDN and CDR2 is FVKESK. CDR3 DNA: TGTGCCAGCAGCCAAGGACTAGCGACAGATACGCAGTATTTT. This gives the protein CASSQGLATDTQYF.

This clonotype was detected ten times or more. The CDR3 coding sequence is TGCAGCGTTGACGGAGGGAACCGCTTCGAGCAGTACTTC. Encoded protein: CSVDGGNRFEQYF. The rearrangement uses TRBV29-1 and TRBJ2-7; maybe TRBD2 (6 bases). Trimming removed 3 bases from V and 6 bases from J, with 15 bases in between. The CDR3 loop spans 13 amino acids. Germline CDR1 is SQVTM and CDR2 is ANQGSEA.

The rearrangement uses TRBV20-1 and TRBJ2-1, with D unclear. The CDR3 totals 13 residues. V was trimmed by 5 bases and J by 7 bases, leaving 15 bases between them. The germline gives CDR1 DFQATT, CDR2 SNEGSKA (reference sequence). The CDR3 sequence is CSARSPIRNEQFF. In DNA form, the CDR3 reads TGCAGTGCTCGGAGTCCCATCCGAAATGAGCAGTTCTTC.

This clonotype is medium-sized within its sample. The chain links TRBV18 to TRBJ2-3; no firm D call. This CDR3 spans 12 amino acids. Trimming left V 3 bases short and J 5 bases short, with 6 bases between. Germline CDR1 KGHSH, CDR2 LQKENI. DNA of the CDR3: TGTGCCAGCTCACCTTCACAAGATACGCAGTATTTT. It yields the protein CASSPSQDTQYF.

In its sample, this clonotype was seen many times. V gene TRBV9 combines with J gene TRBJ2-7; D is uncertain. The V end was cut by 0 bases, the J end by 5 bases, with 15 bases between. Germline V gene lookup returns CDR1 SGDLS and CDR2 YYNGEE. CDR3 length: 15 residues. CDR3 sequence (DNA): TGTGCCAGCAGCGTAGGGTCGGCCGATAGTAACGAGCAGTACTTC. It yields the protein CASSVGSADSNEQYF.

This clonotype was detected many times. The rearrangement uses TRBV29-1 and TRBJ2-4; perhaps TRBD1 as D (5 bases). This CDR3 region has 13 residues. Germline CDR1 reads SQVTM; CDR2 reads ANQGSEA. V lost 3 bases and J lost 10, with 16 bases in between. CDR3 bases: TGCAGCGTTGACAGGGCCGGAGACAATATTCAGTACTTC. It translates to CSVDRAGDNIQYF.

The J gene is TRBJ1-1, the V gene TRBV6-2 or TRBV6-3, with D possibly matching TRBD1 (5 bases). CDR1 and CDR2 from the germline V gene are MNHEY and SVGEGT. With 4 bases removed from V and 9 bases from J, the gap between germline ends came to 9 bases. The CDR3 runs 11 residues. This CDR3 reads CASSSDSKAFF. CDR3 coding DNA: TGTGCCAGCAGTTCCGACAGCAAAGCTTTCTTT.

This clonotype was picked up many times. CDR3 in amino acids: CASSRQGNYGYTF. The CDR3 DNA reads as TGTGCCAGCAGCCGTCAGGGGAACTATGGCTACACCTTC. The rearrangement links TRBV12-3 or TRBV12-4 to TRBJ1-2; tentatively, D is TRBD1 (6 bases). The ends were cut back, 6 bases at V and 2 bases at J, with 10 bases in the middle. This CDR3 region has 13 residues.

This chain links TRBV3-1 with TRBJ2-7; 7 nucleotides align to TRBD1. The CDR3 runs to 13 residues. Losses at the gene ends were 4 bases for V and 6 bases for J; bases not matched to a gene: 6. Germline assignment: CDR1 LGHDT and CDR2 YNNKEL (reference sequence). The CDR3, as DNA: TGTGCCAGCAGCCGACAGGGTGAGATCGAGCAGTACTTC. It codes for CASSRQGEIEQYF.

The table lists this clonotype with a few counts. This chain connects TRBV10-3 to TRBJ2-7; 9 nucleotides align to TRBD1. The germline CDR1 and CDR2 sequences are ENHRY and SYGVKD. Losses at the gene ends were 3 bases for V and 2 bases for J; bases not matched to a gene: 5. The CDR3 totals 15 residues. This CDR3 reads CAISEQGAMAYEQYF. CDR3 bases: TGTGCCATCAGTGAACAGGGGGCTATGGCCTACGAGCAGTACTTC.

This clonotype has a count of ten or more. The chain has TRBV5-1 and TRBJ2-7; D is unresolved. Germline V gene sequence: CDR1 SGHRS, CDR2 YFSETQ. V shed 3 bases and J shed 5 bases, with 21 bases lying between them. The CDR3 loop spans 16 amino acids. The DNA of the CDR3 is TGCGCCAGCAGCTCCGGTACGCGTGGGGTTTTGGACGAGCAGTACTTC. It encodes CASSSGTRGVLDEQYF. Supplemented by reference TRBV5-1 and TRBJ2-7, the full variable domain reads KAGVTQTPRYLIKTRGQQVTLSCSPISGHRSVSWYQQTPGQGLQFLFEYFSETQRNKGNFPGRFSGRQFSNSRSEMNVSTLELGDSALYLCASSSGTRGVLDEQYFGPGTRLTVT.

This clonotype was counted ten times or more. The genes are TRBV6-1 and TRBJ2-1, with 14 bases lining up with TRBD2. With V trimmed by 8 bases and J by 3 bases, 15 bases remained unmatched. The CDR3 covers 19 residues. The germline CDR1 and CDR2 sequences are MNHNS and SASEGT. The CDR3 DNA reads TGTGCCAGCGGTCGGGCGGGGACTAGCGGGAGTAATGTCTACAATGAGCAGTTCTTC. The encoded protein is CASGRAGTSGSNVYNEQFF.

This clonotype was observed many times. The V gene is TRBV28, the J gene TRBJ2-5; D unresolved. The V end was cut by 2 bases, the J end by 7 bases, with 8 bases between. The germline V gene has CDR1 MDHEN and CDR2 SYDVKM. The CDR3 has 12 amino acids. The CDR3 spells CASSLRSGTQYF. The CDR3 bases are TGTGCCAGCAGTTTACGTTCGGGGACCCAGTACTTC.

This clonotype was recorded at least ten times. V is TRBV12-3 or TRBV12-4 and J is TRBJ2-1, with TRBD1 as a possible D gene (6 bases). This CDR3 contains 14 residues. Trimming removed 5 bases from V and 4 bases from J, with 12 bases in between. The CDR3 DNA reads as TGTGCCAGCAGTATACGACAGGCTTACAATGAGCAGTTCTTC. The encoded protein is CASSIRQAYNEQFF.

This clonotype was counted at least ten times. This rearrangement joins TRBV3-1 to TRBJ1-2; maybe TRBD1 (6 bases). Germline V gene sequence: CDR1 LGHDT, CDR2 YNNKEL (reference sequence). Trimming stripped 4 bases from V and 2 bases from J, with 11 bases between. CDR3 length equals 14 residues. The CDR3 sequence is CASSPPTGNYGYTF. In DNA, the CDR3 is TGTGCCAGCAGCCCCCCAACAGGGAACTATGGCTACACCTTC.

This clonotype came up many times. The chain carries TRBV29-1 and TRBJ1-1; 10 bases agree with TRBD1. Germline V gene data show CDR1 as SQVTM and CDR2 as ANQGSEA. V lost 7 bases to trimming and J lost 10 bases; unmatched junction nucleotides: 6. The CDR3 extends over 11 amino acids. DNA for the CDR3: TGCAGCGCTGGACAGGGGGGTGTAGCTTTCTTT. It codes for CSAGQGGVAFF.